A single count supports the clone carrying this TCR beta chain. The sample originates from a study of blood T cell repertoires in COVID-19. Germline V CDR1 and CDR2: MNHEY, SVGEGT. V lost 0 bases to trimming and J lost 2 bases, with 17 bases between them. This CDR3 region has 17 residues. Authors' processing steps: It was from reference gene primer amplification that nucleated cell counts were estimated. The table came from immunoSEQ multiplex PCR; TCRdb's copy has only in-frame clones and leaves some out. Clone size and V and J calls were adopted from that table, with D and trimming inferred from the DNA. Altogether 470,000 or so clones are present, 80% to 90% being singletons, with the ten largest covering roughly 3.2%.

Input material: peripheral blood. The clonotype originates from a human donor in a cohort sampled during active COVID-19. The chain carries TRBV6-2 or TRBV6-3 and TRBJ2-7; D possibly corresponds to TRBD2 (5 bases). DNA for the CDR3: TGTGCCAGCAGTTACTCGATACGGCTAGCTCAAACCTACGAGCAGTACTTC. This gives the protein CASSYSIRLAQTYEQYF.